This is a list of T cell receptor beta chains from one sample in a study of shared clonotypes between healthy human individuals. Sequenced by immunoSEQ multiplex PCR; TCRdb stores in-frame clones only, minus some. The sample includes 150,000 to 200,000 clones, over 50% of them seen just once. The sequencing sample was made of memory CD4+ T cells sorted from blood. The source of these receptors is a man aged 25 to 40 in good health. Each CDR3 is given with its conserved first and last residue.

TRBV5-5,TRBJ2-7,CASSNDGGAGTKYF
TRBV29-1,TRBJ2-1,CSVVGAGGPRNEQFF
TRBV5-5,TRBJ2-3,CASSRGPTGGADTQYF
TRBV2,TRBJ2-6,CASRKAGTGFSGANVLTF
TRBV15,TRBJ2-1,CATSRVLAAPGEQFF
TRBV11-2,TRBJ2-2,CASRPGRPNTGELFF
TRBV7-9,TRBJ2-7,CASSLARGEQYF
TRBV14,TRBJ2-7,CASSLSRNRVYEQYF
TRBV9,TRBJ2-7,CASSVAREGNEQYF
TRBV20-1,TRBJ2-1,CSAHLYNEQFF
TRBV28,TRBJ1-5,CASRDRQGHQPQHF
TRBV11-2,TRBJ2-7,CASSLVGGGSYEQYF
TRBV15,TRBJ2-5,CATSRAEIQETQYF
TRBV5-1,TRBJ1-1,CASSRGQQNTEAFF
TRBV18,TRBJ1-5,CASSPQGPASSNQPQHF
TRBV4-3,TRBJ2-7,CASSQEASGTFGEQYF
TRBV11-3,TRBJ2-1,CASSFLGIYNEQFF
TRBV6-5,TRBJ1-2,CASTQGQAPYGYTF
TRBV5-1,TRBJ1-2,CASSLERGRWDGYTF
TRBV29-1,TRBJ2-5,CSSGGAAKETQYF
TRBV6-1,TRBJ2-7,CASSGHHEQYF
TRBV4-3,TRBJ2-3,CASSQAGLVNTQYF
TRBV7-7,TRBJ2-2,CASSVTGGRSTGELFF
TRBV5-1,TRBJ1-1,CASSLTGNTEAFF
TRBV2,TRBJ2-3,CASTLAGVDTQYF
TRBV19,TRBJ1-1,CASSIGGGISTEAFF
TRBV9,TRBJ1-2,CASSVDTGHSYGYTF
TRBV7-2,TRBJ2-1,CASSLDRTGAYNEQFF
TRBV18,TRBJ2-2,CASSLAGTANTGELFF
TRBV6-1,TRBJ2-7,CASSEPYEQYF
TRBV18,TRBJ1-1,CASSSTGRGYTEAFF
TRBV7-8,TRBJ1-5,CASSGRQGGNSNQPQHF
TRBV18,TRBJ1-1,CASSPSSAGMNTEAFF
TRBV5-1,TRBJ2-1,CASSLEGLSSYNEQFF
TRBV11-3,TRBJ2-4,CASSSHRGRENIQYF
TRBV10-1,TRBJ2-1,CASGGTSGARGDEQFF
TRBV19,TRBJ2-1,CASSRTARSSYNEQFF
TRBV6-1,TRBJ2-3,CASSGLAGADTQYF
TRBV5-1,TRBJ2-5,CASSMAGTEETQYF
TRBV5-1,TRBJ2-5,CASSLEGIDSSETQYF
TRBV23-1,TRBJ2-1,CASSPRQIQFF
TRBV2,TRBJ2-7,CASSDWVGYEQYF
TRBV5-4,TRBJ1-1,CASSPGQGRNTEAFF
TRBV15,TRBJ1-1,CATSRVGGRTEAFF
TRBV25-1,TRBJ2-7,CASSRTRSSYEQYF
TRBV7-2,TRBJ2-1,CASSLVAGLYNEQFF
TRBV7-9,TRBJ2-6,CASSSKMGANVLTF
TRBV7-2,TRBJ2-2,CASSPGRGGGELFF
TRBV27,TRBJ1-1,CASSFALNTEAFF
TRBV7-2,TRBJ2-1,CASSLSAGGPGNEQFF
TRBV7-9,TRBJ2-1,CASSPQRAGASRMDEQFF
TRBV12-2,TRBJ2-2,CASRLYRQGGCGELFF